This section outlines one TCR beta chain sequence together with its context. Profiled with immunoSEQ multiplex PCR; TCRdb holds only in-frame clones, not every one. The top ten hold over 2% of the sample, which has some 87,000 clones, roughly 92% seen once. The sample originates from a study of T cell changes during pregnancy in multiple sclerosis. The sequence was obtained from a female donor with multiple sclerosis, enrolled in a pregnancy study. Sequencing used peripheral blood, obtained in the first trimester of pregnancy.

CDR3 bases: TGTGCCAGCAGCTTGGGGACTAGCGGGATTGAGACCCAGTACTTC. Residues: CASSLGTSGIETQYF. The rearrangement uses TRBV5-4 and TRBJ2-5; 12 positions agree with TRBD2. Germline assignment: CDR1 SGHNT and CDR2 YYREEE (reference sequence). The CDR3 covers 15 residues. V lost 0 bases to trimming and J lost 5 bases; unmatched junction nucleotides: 2.